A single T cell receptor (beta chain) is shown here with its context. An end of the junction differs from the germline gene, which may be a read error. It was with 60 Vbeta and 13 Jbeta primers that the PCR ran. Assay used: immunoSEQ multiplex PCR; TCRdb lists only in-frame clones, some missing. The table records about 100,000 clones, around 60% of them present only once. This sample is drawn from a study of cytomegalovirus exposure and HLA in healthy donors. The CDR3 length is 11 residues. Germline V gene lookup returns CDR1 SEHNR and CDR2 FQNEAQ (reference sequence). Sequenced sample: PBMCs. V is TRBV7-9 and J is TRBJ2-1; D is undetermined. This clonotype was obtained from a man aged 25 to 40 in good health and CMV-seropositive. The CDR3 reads CSSSFSAEQFF. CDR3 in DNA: TGTTCCAGCAGCTTTAGTGCTGAGCAGTTCTTC.